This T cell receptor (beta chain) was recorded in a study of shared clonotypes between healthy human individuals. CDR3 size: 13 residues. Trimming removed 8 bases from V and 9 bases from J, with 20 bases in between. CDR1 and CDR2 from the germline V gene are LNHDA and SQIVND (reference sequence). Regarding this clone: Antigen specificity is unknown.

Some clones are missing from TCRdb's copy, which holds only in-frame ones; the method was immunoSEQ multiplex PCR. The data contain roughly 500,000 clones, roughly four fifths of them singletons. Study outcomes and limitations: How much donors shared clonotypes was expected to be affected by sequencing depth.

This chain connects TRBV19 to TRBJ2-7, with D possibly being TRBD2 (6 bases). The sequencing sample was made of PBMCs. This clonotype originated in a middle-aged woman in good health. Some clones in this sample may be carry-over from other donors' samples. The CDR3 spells CASAGTPAGWQYF. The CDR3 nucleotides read TGTGCCAGTGCCGGGACTCCTGCGGGTTGGCAGTACTTC.